Following are 21 T cell receptor beta chains from one sample sequenced in a study of blood T cells in healthy people across ages. A J-beta primer mix and a sample-barcoded 5' primer were used in a second PCR of about 7 to 12 cycles. MiXCR was run by TCRdb on the 5' RACE reads, yielding one entry per CDR3 protein. The table shows some 760,000 distinct CDR3 sequences, with 20% to 25% occurring only once. These data also formed part of another study, on T cells of mothers and their children.

Sequenced sample: blood. The receptors originated from a boy younger than 18 in good health.

This clonotype was observed a handful of times. The J gene is TRBJ2-7, the V gene TRBV4-3; weak D call: TRBD2 (5 bases). Trimming stripped 0 bases from V and 3 bases from J, with 18 bases between. The germline CDR1 and CDR2 sequences are LGHNA and YSLEER. The CDR3 runs to 17 residues. The CDR3 sequence is CASSQDRGSFGHYEQYF. CDR3 sequence (DNA): TGCGCCAGCAGCCAAGATAGAGGGAGTTTCGGGCACTACGAGCAGTACTTC.

For this clonotype: An end of the junction does not agree with germline; a read error may underlie this. The chain couples TRBV10-3 to TRBJ2-7, with 9 bases matching TRBD2. The CDR3 has 15 residues. The V gene's germline CDR1 is ENHRY and CDR2 SYGVKD. The CDR3: CAISESAGGHGEQYF. CDR3 nucleotides: TGCGCCATCAGTGAGTCGGCGGGAGGGCATGGCGAGCAGTACTTC.

This sequence joins TRBV10-3 and TRBJ2-3; D perhaps matches TRBD2 (6 bases). The CDR3 covers 15 residues. From germline, CDR1 is ENHRY and CDR2 SYGVKD. V gave up 3 bases and J gave up 2 bases, with 12 bases separating them. The CDR3 spells CAISDRGTTTDTQYF. The DNA of the CDR3 is TGTGCCATCAGTGATCGGGGGACCACCACAGATACGCAGTATTTT.

This clonotype appeared a single time. The chain uses TRBV4-2 and TRBJ2-3; possible D gene TRBD2, 5 bases. Germline CDR1 reads LGHNA; CDR2 reads YNFKEQ. V dropped 0 bases and J dropped 2 bases, with 15 bases sitting between them. The CDR3 spans 17 residues. The CDR3 protein is CASSQDSWEPDTDTQYF. The CDR3 nucleotides are TGTGCCAGCAGCCAAGACTCGTGGGAGCCCGACACAGATACGCAGTATTTT.

The rearrangement uses TRBV10-3 and TRBJ2-3; D call uncertain. CDR1 and CDR2 from the germline V gene are ENHRY and SYGVKD. Between the trimmed V and J ends, which lost 3 bases and 2 bases, there was a span of 6 bases. The CDR3 loop spans 13 amino acids. DNA for the CDR3: TGTGCCATCAGTGAAGGCAACACAGATACGCAGTATTTT. It yields the protein CAISEGNTDTQYF.

This clonotype appeared many times. The V and J genes are TRBV6-5 and TRBJ2-7; TRBD1 matches 7 bases. This CDR3 contains 14 residues. The trim removed 0 bases at V and 3 bases at J, leaving 2 bases unmatched. Germline CDR1 reads MNHEY; CDR2 reads SVGAGI. CDR3 loop: CASSYSGTDYEQYF. For the CDR3, the DNA is TGTGCCAGCAGTTACTCCGGGACAGACTACGAGCAGTACTTC.

This clonotype was found once. The genes are TRBV5-1 and TRBJ1-2; TRBD1 agrees at 7 bases. Germline loops: CDR1 SGHRS, CDR2 YFSETQ. With V trimmed by 4 bases and J by 4 bases, 7 bases remained unmatched. The CDR3 spans 14 residues. The CDR3 sequence: CASSPGQPTYGYTF. In DNA, the CDR3 is TGCGCCAGCAGCCCGGGACAGCCGACCTATGGCTACACCTTC.

The V and J genes are TRBV5-6 and TRBJ1-2, with 7 bases matching TRBD1. V was clipped by 4 bases and J by 0 bases; unmatched bases: 9. The germline gives CDR1 SGHDT, CDR2 YYEEEE. The CDR3 runs 16 residues. The CDR3 sequence is CASSGLGTATNYGYTF. CDR3 DNA sequence: TGTGCCAGCAGCGGACTGGGGACAGCTACTAACTATGGCTACACCTTC.

The CDR3 region is CASSQEQGGAETQYF. CDR3 in DNA: TGTGCCAGCAGCCAAGAGCAGGGAGGGGCAGAGACCCAGTACTTC. This chain links TRBV4-2 with TRBJ2-5; TRBD2 matches 7 bases. The CDR3 totals 15 residues. The V and J ends lost 0 bases and 4 bases, in that order; junction bases with no gene match: 5. CDR1 and CDR2 from the germline V gene are LGHNA and YNFKEQ.

This clonotype has more than one count but fewer than ten. The chain carries TRBV20-1 and TRBJ1-2; no clear D. V lost 1 base and J lost 8, with 11 bases in between. The CDR3 runs to 12 residues. CDR1 and CDR2 (germline): DFQATT, SNEGSKA (reference sequence). CDR3 in DNA: TGCAGTGCTAGAGTACCGGGCAACGGCTACACCTTC. It specifies CSARVPGNGYTF.

This chain uses TRBV5-5 with TRBJ2-5; TRBD1 is a possible D gene (6 bases). The DNA end lines up better with TRBJ2-1; the J call may be wrong. Per the germline V gene, CDR1 is SGHKS and CDR2 is YYEKEE (reference sequence). This CDR3 has 14 amino acids. CDR3 sequence (DNA): TGTGCCAGCAGCCGACAGGTAGCCTACAATGAGCAGTTCTTC. It specifies CASSRQVAYNEQFF.

V is TRBV29-1 and J is TRBJ2-1; 10 bases line up with TRBD1. J gave up 5 bases and V 6 bases, and 7 bases lay outside the gene matches. Germline CDR1 SQVTM, CDR2 ANQGSEA. This CDR3 spans 14 amino acids. In DNA form, the CDR3 reads TGCAGCGTGGTTGACAGGGGGCAGGACAATGAGCAGTTCTTC. It specifies CSVVDRGQDNEQFF.

This clonotype was seen repeatedly, ten times or more. The gene calls are TRBV20-1 and TRBJ2-1, with TRBD2 matching over 9 bases. The length of the CDR3 is 17 residues. The J segment lost 1 base and the V segment lost 3 bases, leaving 10 bases of the junction unmatched. Germline CDR1 is DFQATT and CDR2 is SNEGSKA (reference sequence). In nucleotides, the CDR3 is TGCAGTGCTAGGGGGGCTCGACTAGCGGTTTCCTACAATGAGCAGTTCTTC. As protein: CSARGARLAVSYNEQFF.

The J gene is TRBJ2-7, the V gene TRBV29-1; maybe TRBD2 (6 bases). Looked up from germline, CDR1 is SQVTM and CDR2 is ANQGSEA. The V gene lost 7 bases and the J gene lost 3 bases, with 19 bases spanning the gap. The CDR3 contains 14 residues. CDR3 nucleotide sequence: TGCAGCGCGAATACCGGGACTTCCCGCTACGAGCAGTACTTC. Translating it yields CSANTGTSRYEQYF.

This rearrangement joins TRBV7-2 to TRBJ2-1; TRBD1 agrees at 9 bases. The DNA matches TRBJ2-7 better at its end, which makes the J call doubtful. The CDR3 length is 13 residues. Germline CDR1 SGHTA, CDR2 FQGNSA. The CDR3 loop reads CASSIYRGREQYF. CDR3 nucleotides: TGTGCCAGCAGCATTTACAGGGGGCGGGAGCAGTACTTC.

The chain recombines TRBV23-1 with TRBJ1-4; 7 bases agree with TRBD1. TRBV23-1 belongs to the ORF category, with a function that is uncertain. The CDR3 length is 15 residues. V lost 0 bases, J lost 8 bases, and 6 bases stayed unmatched. This CDR3 reads CASSQSGQRLEKLFF. For the CDR3, the DNA is TGCGCCAGCAGTCAATCGGGACAGCGCCTCGAAAAACTGTTTTTT.

This clonotype was seen many times. The CDR3 DNA sequence: TGTGCCAGCAGTGGACTAGCGGCCTACAATGAGCAGTTCTTC. Residues: CASSGLAAYNEQFF. The genes are TRBV6-2 or TRBV6-3 and TRBJ2-1; 10 bases are a match to TRBD2. With 5 bases clipped from V and 2 bases from J, the junction kept 0 bases outside the gene matches. This CDR3 contains 14 residues. Germline-derived CDR1 and CDR2 are MNHEY and SVGEGT.

This clonotype was picked up a small number of times. The chain combines TRBV7-2 with TRBJ2-5; TRBD1 is a possible D gene (6 bases). The J call may be faulty, since TRBJ2-7 better matches the DNA end. The CDR3 consists of 15 residues. CDR1 is SGHTA, CDR2 FQGNSA, per germline. CDR3 loop: CASNQPGTRSYEQYF. The CDR3 DNA sequence: TGTGCCAGCAACCAACCCGGGACAAGATCCTACGAGCAGTACTTC.

V gene TRBV2 combines with J gene TRBJ2-5; no reliable D call. Trimming pared 1 base from V and 5 bases from J, leaving 14 bases between. CDR1 and CDR2 from the germline V gene are SNHLY and FYNNEI. The CDR3 is 15 residues long. The CDR3 bases are TGTGCCAGCAGTGAAGTTCGTGCCCTGGGGGAGACCCAGTACTTC. Protein product: CASSEVRALGETQYF.

The table lists this clonotype with a few counts. The J gene is TRBJ2-5, the V gene TRBV20-1, with D possibly being TRBD2 (5 bases). The CDR3 runs to 12 residues. Deletions cut 6 bases from V and 1 base from J, with 9 bases between. Germline V CDR1 and CDR2: DFQATT, SNEGSKA (reference sequence). The chain's CDR3 is CSAGLLQETQYF. The CDR3 nucleotides are TGCAGTGCCGGACTTCTCCAAGAGACCCAGTACTTC.

V gene TRBV5-1 combines with J gene TRBJ2-1, with D possibly matching TRBD2 (7 bases). Per the germline V gene, CDR1 is SGHRS and CDR2 is YFSETQ. This CDR3 is 15 amino acids long. V lost 0 bases, J lost 9 bases, and 16 bases lay in between. This chain's CDR3 is CASSLGAGASLEQFF. DNA of the CDR3: TGCGCCAGCAGCTTGGGTGCGGGGGCCTCACTTGAGCAGTTCTTC.